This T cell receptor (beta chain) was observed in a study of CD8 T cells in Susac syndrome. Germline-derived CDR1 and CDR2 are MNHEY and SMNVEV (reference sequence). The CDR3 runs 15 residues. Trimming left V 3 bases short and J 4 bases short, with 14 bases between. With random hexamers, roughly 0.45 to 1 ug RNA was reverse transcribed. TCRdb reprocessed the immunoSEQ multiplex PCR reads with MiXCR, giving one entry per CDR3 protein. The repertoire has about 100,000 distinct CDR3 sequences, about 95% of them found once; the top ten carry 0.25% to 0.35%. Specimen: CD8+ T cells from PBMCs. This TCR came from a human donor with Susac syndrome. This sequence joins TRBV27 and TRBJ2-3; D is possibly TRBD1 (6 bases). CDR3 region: CASSFSTGSADTQYF. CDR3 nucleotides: TGTGCCAGCAGTTTCTCAACAGGGAGCGCAGATACGCAGTATTTT.